The T cell receptor (beta chain) under discussion was sequenced for a study of early stage breast cancer tumors. About the research overall: Seven or eight ER+/PR+/HER2- tumors were invasive ductal; four were invasive lobular.

Here immunoSEQ multiplex PCR was the method, and the copy in TCRdb shows in-frame clones only, minus some. The sample has about 31,000 clones; around 75% are singletons. About 20-55 mg of tumor tissue was diced per sample. Material: breast tumor tissue. This sequence originates from a person aged 25 to 39 with breast cancer.

The CDR3 bases are TGTGCCAGCAGCTTAACGGGGCACCTAGGGGTGGGCACAGATACGCAGTATTTT. Its protein is CASSLTGHLGVGTDTQYF. The chain is built from TRBV7-3 and TRBJ2-3, with D possibly being TRBD1 (5 bases). The CDR3 loop spans 18 amino acids. Between the trimmed V and J ends, which lost 0 bases and 1 base, there was a span of 17 bases. The germline gives CDR1 SGHTA, CDR2 FQGTGA.